This TCR beta chain was captured in a study of blood T cell repertoires in COVID-19. Study in general: The United States, Italy and Spain provided the acute and convalescent COVID-19 samples.

How the authors handled the data: Amplification from reference gene primers served as the basis for estimated nucleated cell counts. Clones were read by immunoSEQ multiplex PCR, and TCRdb kept only the in-frame ones, dropping some. D and trimming were read from the DNA, whereas the V and J calls and clone size are those reported in that table. In the table there are 180,000 or so clones, approximately 83% of which are singletons. Germline loops: CDR1 LNHDA, CDR2 SQIVND (reference sequence). V was pared by 5 bases and J by 3 bases, with 10 bases between. The CDR3 totals 13 residues. The sequenced sample consisted of peripheral blood. The rearrangement uses TRBV19 and TRBJ2-5; D remains unclear. The clonotype comes from a human donor with active or convalescent COVID-19. The donor label of this sample is uncertain. The CDR3 DNA follows: TGTGCCAGTAGTTCTCTAGTGAAAGAGACCCAGTACTTC. Translated: CASSSLVKETQYF.